This T cell receptor (beta chain) was recovered during a study of CD8+ T cells in alopecia areata. The wider study: Affected scalp percentage determined the severity score of treated patients. Study conclusions and caveats: The study also sequences resident alphabeta T cells of normal skin in scalp samples. The study found higher clonality in lesional than normal scalp, especially in alopecia totalis/universalis.

CDR3 size: 13 residues. Germline CDR1 SGHDT, CDR2 YYEEEE. V was cut by 0 bases and J by 5 bases, with 8 bases left in between. TCR sequencing used cDNA made by reverse transcription of extracted RNA. The data were produced by immunoSEQ multiplex PCR, yet TCRdb's version contains in-frame clones alone and is incomplete. The table shows more than 95,000 clones, with approximately 57% occurring only once. Sample treatment: oral pan-JAK inhibitor, 5-10 mg twice daily. In the case of this clone: The target antigen is unknown.

The rearrangement uses TRBV5-6 and TRBJ2-5; tentatively, D is TRBD1 (5 bases). This TCR was recovered from a human donor with alopecia areata. Material: CD4+ T cells sorted from blood, obtained at week 4, from a patient treated with tofacitinib. Here the CDR3 reads CASSLAQGETQYF. Here the CDR3 DNA reads TGTGCCAGCAGCTTGGCTCAGGGTGAGACCCAGTACTTC.